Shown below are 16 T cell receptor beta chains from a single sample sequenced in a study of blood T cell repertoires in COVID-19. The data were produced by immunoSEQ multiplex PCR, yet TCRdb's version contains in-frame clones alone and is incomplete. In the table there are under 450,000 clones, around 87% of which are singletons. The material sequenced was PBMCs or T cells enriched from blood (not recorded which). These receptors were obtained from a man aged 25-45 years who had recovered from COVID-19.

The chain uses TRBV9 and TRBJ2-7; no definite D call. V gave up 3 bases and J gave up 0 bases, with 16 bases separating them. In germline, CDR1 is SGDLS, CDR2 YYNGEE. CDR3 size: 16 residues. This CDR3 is CASSEKLGAVSYEQYF. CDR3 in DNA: TGTGCCAGCAGCGAAAAGTTGGGCGCTGTCTCCTACGAGCAGTACTTC.

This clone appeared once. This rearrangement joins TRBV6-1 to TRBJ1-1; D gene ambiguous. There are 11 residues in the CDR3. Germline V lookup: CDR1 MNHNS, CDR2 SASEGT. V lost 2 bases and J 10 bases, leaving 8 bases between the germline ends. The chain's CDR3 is CASSERVIAFF. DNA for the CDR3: TGTGCCAGCAGTGAACGGGTTATAGCTTTCTTT.

Written as DNA, the CDR3 is TGTGCCTTTCTTATCTCTGGGGCCAACGTCCTGACTTTC. Residues: CAFLISGANVLTF. The chain employs TRBV30 and TRBJ2-6; D not resolved. V dropped 7 bases and J dropped 0 bases, with 7 bases sitting between them. Germline assignment: CDR1 GTSNPN and CDR2 SVGIG (reference sequence). The CDR3 loop spans 13 amino acids. Filled out from reference TRBV30 and TRBJ2-6, the complete variable domain reads SQTIHQWPATLVQPVGSPLSLECTVEGTSNPNLYWYRQAAGRGLQLLFYSVGIGQISSEVPQNLSASRPQDRQFILSSKKLLLSDSGFYLCAFLISGANVLTFGAGSRLTVL.

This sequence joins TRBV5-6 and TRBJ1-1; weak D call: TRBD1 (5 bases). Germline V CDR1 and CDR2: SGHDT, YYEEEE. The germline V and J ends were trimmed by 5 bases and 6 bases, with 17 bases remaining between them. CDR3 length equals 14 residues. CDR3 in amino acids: CASRSYRRVPEAFF. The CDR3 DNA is TGTGCCAGCAGATCTTACCGCAGGGTCCCTGAAGCTTTCTTT.

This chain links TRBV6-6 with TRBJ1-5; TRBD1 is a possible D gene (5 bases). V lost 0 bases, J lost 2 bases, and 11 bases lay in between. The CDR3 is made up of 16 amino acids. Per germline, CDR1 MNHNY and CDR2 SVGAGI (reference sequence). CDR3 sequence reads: CASSYSQGSGNQPQHF. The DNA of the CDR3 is TGTGCCAGCAGTTACTCGCAGGGCTCGGGCAATCAGCCCCAGCATTTT.

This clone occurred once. CDR3 DNA sequence: TGTGCCAGCAGCCCAATAGGCAGAGGAGCTTTCTTT. Its protein is CASSPIGRGAFF. This chain uses TRBV11-2 with TRBJ1-1; D is unresolved. The V gene's germline CDR1 is SGHAT and CDR2 FQNNGV. The CDR3 has 12 residues. The V end lost 5 bases, the J end lost 10 bases, and 14 bases lay between the germline ends.

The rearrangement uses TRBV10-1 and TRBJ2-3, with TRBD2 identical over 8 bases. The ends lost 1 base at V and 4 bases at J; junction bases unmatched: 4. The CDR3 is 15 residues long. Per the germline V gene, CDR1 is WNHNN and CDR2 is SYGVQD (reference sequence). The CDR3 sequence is CASSEWAGGADTQYF. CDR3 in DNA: TGCGCCAGCAGTGAGTGGGCGGGGGGCGCAGATACGCAGTATTTT.

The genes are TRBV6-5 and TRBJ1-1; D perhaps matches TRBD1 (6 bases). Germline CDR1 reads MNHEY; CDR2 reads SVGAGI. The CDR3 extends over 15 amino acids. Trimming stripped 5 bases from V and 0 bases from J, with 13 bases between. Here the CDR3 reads CASSTPDSMNTEAFF. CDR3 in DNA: TGTGCCAGCAGTACTCCGGACAGCATGAACACTGAAGCTTTCTTT.

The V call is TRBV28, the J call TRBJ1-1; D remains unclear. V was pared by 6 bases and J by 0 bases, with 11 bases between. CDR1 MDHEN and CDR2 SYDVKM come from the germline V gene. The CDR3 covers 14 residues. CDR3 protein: CASSLQVMNTEAFF. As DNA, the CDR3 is TGTGCCAGCAGCCTTCAGGTCATGAACACTGAAGCTTTCTTT. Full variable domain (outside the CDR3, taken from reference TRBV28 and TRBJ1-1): DVKVTQSSRYLVKRTGEKVFLECVQDMDHENMFWYRQDPGLGLRLIYFSYDVKMKEKGDIPEGYSVSREKKERFSLILESASTNQTSMYLCASSLQVMNTEAFFGQGTRLTVV.

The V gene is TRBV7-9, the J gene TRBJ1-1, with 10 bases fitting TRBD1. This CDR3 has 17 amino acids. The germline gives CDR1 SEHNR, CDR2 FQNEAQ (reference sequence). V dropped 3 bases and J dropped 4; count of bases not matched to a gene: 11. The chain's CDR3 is CASSFRDRGLLSTEAFF. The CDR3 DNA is TGTGCCAGCAGCTTCCGGGACAGGGGACTTCTAAGCACTGAAGCTTTCTTT.

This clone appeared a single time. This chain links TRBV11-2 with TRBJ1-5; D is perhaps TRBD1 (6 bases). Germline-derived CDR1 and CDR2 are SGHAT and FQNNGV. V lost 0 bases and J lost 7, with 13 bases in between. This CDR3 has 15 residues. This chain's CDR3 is CASSLEVGARQPQHF. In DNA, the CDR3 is TGTGCCAGCAGCTTAGAAGTGGGGGCGCGGCAGCCCCAGCATTTT.

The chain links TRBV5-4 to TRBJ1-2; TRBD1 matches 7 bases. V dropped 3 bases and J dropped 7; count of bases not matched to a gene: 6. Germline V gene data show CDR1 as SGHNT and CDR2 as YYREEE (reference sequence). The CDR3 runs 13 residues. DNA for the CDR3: TGTGCCAGCAGCTCGGTACAGGGGATTGGCTACACCTTC. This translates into CASSSVQGIGYTF.

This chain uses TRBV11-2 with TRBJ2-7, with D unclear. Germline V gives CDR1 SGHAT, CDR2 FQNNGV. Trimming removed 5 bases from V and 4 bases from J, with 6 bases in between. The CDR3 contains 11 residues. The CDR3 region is CASSPLYEQYF. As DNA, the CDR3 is TGTGCCAGCAGCCCCCTTTACGAGCAGTACTTC.

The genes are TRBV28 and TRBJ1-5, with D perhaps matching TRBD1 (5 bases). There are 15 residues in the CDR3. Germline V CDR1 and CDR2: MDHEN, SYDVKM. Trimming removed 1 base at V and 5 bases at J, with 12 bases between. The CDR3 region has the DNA TGTGCCAGCAGTTTATCGGGGACTTCCTATCAGCCCCAGCATTTT. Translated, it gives CASSLSGTSYQPQHF.

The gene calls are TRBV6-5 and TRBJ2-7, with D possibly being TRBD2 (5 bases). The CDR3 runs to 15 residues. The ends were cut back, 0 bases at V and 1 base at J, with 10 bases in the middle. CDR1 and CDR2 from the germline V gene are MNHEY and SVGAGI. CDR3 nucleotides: TGTGCCAGCAGTTACTCGGGGTGGGAGTCCTACGAGCAGTACTTC. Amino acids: CASSYSGWESYEQYF.

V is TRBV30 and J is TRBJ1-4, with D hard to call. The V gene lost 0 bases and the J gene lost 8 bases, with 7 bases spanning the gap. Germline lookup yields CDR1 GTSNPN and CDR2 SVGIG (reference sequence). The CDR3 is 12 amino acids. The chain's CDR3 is CAWSVNSEKLFF. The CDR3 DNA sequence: TGTGCCTGGAGTGTCAACTCAGAAAAACTGTTTTTT.